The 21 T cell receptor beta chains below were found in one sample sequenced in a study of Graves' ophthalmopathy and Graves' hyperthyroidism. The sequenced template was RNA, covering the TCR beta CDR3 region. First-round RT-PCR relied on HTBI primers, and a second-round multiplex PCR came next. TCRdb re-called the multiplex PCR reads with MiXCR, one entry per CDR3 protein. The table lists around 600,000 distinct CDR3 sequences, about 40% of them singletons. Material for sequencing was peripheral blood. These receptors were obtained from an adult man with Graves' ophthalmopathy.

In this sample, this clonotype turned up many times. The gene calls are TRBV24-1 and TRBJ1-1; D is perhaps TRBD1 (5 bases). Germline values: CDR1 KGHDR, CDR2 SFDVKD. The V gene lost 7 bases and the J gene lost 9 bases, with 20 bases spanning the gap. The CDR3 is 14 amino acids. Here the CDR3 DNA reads TGTGCCACCAGGGGCGTGGGGGTAAGTGAGAAAGCTTTCTTT. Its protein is CATRGVGVSEKAFF.

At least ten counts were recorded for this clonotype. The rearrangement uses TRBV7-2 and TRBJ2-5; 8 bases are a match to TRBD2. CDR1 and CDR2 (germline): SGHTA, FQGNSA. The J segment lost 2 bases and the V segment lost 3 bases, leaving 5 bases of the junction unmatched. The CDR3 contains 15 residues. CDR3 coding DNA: TGTGCCAGCAGCTTTCGAGCGGGGGAGCAAGAGACCCAGTACTTC. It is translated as CASSFRAGEQETQYF.

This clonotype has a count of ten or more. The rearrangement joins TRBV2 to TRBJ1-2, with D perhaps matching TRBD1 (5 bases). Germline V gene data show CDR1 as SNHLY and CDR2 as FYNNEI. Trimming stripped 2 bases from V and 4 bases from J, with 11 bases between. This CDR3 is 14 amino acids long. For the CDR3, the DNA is TGTGCCAGCAGTGAAAGGTCGACAGTCTATGGCTACACCTTC. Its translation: CASSERSTVYGYTF.

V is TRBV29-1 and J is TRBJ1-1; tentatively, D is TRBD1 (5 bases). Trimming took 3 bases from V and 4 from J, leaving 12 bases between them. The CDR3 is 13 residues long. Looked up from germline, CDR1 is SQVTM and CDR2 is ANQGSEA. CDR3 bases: TGCAGCGTTGACGGGTGGGGGATCACTGAAGCTTTCTTT. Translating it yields CSVDGWGITEAFF.

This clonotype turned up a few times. The CDR3 loop reads CASSENDRAPVRNQPQHF. The DNA of the CDR3 is TGTGCCAGCAGTGAAAATGACAGGGCCCCGGTACGGAATCAGCCCCAGCATTTT. The chain joins TRBV12-3 or TRBV12-4 to TRBJ1-5; 7 positions agree with TRBD1. The CDR3 runs 18 residues. The V segment lost 5 bases and the J segment 4 bases; nucleotides outside the gene matches: 17.

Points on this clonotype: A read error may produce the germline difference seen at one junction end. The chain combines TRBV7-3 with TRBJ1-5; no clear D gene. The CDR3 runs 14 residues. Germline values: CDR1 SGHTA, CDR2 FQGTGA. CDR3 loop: CASRLTGSNQPQHF. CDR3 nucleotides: TGTGCCAGCAGATTAACCGGGAGCAATCAGCCCCAGCATTTT.

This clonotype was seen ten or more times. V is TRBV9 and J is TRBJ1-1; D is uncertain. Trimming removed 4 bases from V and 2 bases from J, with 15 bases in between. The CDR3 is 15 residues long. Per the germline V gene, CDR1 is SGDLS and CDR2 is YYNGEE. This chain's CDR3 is CASSPLSGENTEAFF. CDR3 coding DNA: TGTGCCAGCAGCCCCCTTTCTGGAGAAAACACTGAAGCTTTCTTT.

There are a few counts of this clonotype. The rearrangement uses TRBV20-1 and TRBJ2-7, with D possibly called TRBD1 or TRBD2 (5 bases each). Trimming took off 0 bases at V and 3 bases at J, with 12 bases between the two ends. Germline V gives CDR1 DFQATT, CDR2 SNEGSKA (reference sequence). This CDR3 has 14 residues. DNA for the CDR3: TGCAGTGCTAGAGATAGGGACGGAAACTACGAGCAGTACTTC. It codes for CSARDRDGNYEQYF.

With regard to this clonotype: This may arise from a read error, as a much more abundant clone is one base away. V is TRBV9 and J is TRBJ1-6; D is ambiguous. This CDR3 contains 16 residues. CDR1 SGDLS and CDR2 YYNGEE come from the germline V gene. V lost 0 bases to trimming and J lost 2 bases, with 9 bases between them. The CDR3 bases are TGTGCCAGCAGCGTAGATGCAGGACCCTATAATTCACCCCTCCACTTT. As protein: CASSVDAGPYNSPLHF.

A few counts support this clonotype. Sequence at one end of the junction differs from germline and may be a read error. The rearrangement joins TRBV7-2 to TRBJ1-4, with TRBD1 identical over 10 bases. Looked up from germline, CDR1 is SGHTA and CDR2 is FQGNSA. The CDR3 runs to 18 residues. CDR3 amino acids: CASRVGTGDLGANEKLFF. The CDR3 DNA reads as TGCGCCAGCAGAGTCGGGACAGGGGATTTGGGAGCTAATGAAAAACTGTTTTTT.

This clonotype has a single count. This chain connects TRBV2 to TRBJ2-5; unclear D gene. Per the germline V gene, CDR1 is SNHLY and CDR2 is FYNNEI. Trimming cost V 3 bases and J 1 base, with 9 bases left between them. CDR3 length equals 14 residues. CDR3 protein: CASSDVGIQETQYF. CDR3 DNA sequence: TGTGCCAGCAGTGACGTGGGTATCCAAGAGACCCAGTACTTC.

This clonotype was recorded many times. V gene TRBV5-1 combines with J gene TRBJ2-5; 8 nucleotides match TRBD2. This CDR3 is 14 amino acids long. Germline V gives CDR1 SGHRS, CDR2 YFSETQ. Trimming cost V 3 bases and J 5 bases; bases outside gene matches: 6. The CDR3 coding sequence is TGCGCCAGCAGCTCCCGGACGGGAGGGGAGACCCAGTACTTC. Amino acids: CASSSRTGGETQYF. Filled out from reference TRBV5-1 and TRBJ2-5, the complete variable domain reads KAGVTQTPRYLIKTRGQQVTLSCSPISGHRSVSWYQQTPGQGLQFLFEYFSETQRNKGNFPGRFSGRQFSNSRSEMNVSTLELGDSALYLCASSSRTGGETQYFGPGTRLLVL.

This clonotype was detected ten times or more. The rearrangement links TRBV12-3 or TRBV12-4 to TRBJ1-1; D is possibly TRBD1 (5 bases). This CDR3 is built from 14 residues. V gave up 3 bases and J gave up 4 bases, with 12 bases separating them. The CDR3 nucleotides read TGTGCCAGCAGTTTTGAGGGGACGGGCACTGAAGCTTTCTTT. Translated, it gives CASSFEGTGTEAFF.

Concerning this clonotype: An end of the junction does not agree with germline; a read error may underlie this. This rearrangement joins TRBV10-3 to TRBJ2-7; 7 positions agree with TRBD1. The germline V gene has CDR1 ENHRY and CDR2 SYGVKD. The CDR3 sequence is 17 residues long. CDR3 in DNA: TGTGCCAGCAGTTACTCCTTGGGACAGACAATAAACTACGAGCAGTACTTC. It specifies CASSYSLGQTINYEQYF.

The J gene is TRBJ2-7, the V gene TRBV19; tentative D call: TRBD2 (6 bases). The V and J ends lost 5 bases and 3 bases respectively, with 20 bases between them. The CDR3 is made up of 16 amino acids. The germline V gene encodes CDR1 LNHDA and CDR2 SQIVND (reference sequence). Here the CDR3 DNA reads TGTGCCAGTAGTTACTCTCCGGGAGCAGGATACTACGAGCAGTACTTC. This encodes CASSYSPGAGYYEQYF.

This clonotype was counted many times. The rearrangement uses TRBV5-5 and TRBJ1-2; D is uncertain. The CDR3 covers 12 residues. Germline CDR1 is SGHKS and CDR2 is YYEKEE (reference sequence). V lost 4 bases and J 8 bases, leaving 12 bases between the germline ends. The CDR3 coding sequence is TGTGCCAGCAGCCAAAATCTCGGGGGCTACACCTTC. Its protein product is CASSQNLGGYTF.

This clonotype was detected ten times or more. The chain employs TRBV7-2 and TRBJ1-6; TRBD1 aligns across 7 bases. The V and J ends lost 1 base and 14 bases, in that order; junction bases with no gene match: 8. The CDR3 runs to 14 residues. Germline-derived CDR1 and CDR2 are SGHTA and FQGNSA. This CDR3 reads CASSLVGEGATLHF. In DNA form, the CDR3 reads TGTGCCAGCAGCTTAGTAGGGGAGGGGGCAACCCTCCACTTT.

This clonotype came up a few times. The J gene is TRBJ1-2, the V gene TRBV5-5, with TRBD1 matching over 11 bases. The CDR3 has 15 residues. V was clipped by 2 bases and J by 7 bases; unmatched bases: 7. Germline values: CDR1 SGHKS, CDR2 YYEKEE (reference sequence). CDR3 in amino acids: CASSLGDRGSRGYTF. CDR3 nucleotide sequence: TGTGCCAGCAGCTTAGGGGACAGGGGGAGTCGTGGCTACACCTTC. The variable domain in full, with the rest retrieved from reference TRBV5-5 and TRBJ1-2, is DAGVTQSPTHLIKTRGQQVTLRCSPISGHKSVSWYQQVLGQGPQFIFQYYEKEERGRGNFPDRFSARQFPNYSSELNVNALLLGDSALYLCASSLGDRGSRGYTFGSGTRLTVV.

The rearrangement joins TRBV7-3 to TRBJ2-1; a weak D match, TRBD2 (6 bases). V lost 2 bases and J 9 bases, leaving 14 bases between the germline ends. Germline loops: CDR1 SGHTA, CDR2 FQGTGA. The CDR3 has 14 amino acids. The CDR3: CASSLWGEGGEQFF. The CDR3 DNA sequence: TGTGCCAGCAGCTTATGGGGGGAAGGAGGTGAGCAGTTCTTC.

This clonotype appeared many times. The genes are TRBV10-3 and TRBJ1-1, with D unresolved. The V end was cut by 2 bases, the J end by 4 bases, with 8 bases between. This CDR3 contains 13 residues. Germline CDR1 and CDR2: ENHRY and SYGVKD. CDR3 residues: CAISERQLTEAFF. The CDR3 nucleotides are TGTGCCATCAGTGAGAGGCAACTCACTGAAGCTTTCTTT.

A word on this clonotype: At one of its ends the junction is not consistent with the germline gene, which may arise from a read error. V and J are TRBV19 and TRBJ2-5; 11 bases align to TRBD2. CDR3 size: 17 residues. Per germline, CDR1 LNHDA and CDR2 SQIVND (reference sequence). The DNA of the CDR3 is TGCGCCAGCAGCTTGGCCCGGCTAGCGGGAGGTGGAGAGACCCAGTACTTC. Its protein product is CASSLARLAGGGETQYF.